Each of the 20 T cell receptor beta chains below was sequenced from the same sample in a study of OX40 agonist ivuxolimab in advanced cancers. Libraries were prepared by immunoSEQ multiplex PCR; TCRdb keeps only in-frame clonotypes and omits some of them. This table holds 94,000 or so clones, roughly 84% found once. The sample here was CD4+ or CD8+ T cells sorted from blood, taken in a trial of the OX40 agonist ivuxolimab. Receptors originate from an adult with an advanced solid tumor such as melanoma, head and neck, liver or kidney cancer.

The chain recombines TRBV10-2 with TRBJ2-3; 14 bases are shared with TRBD2. The V segment lost 8 bases and the J segment 2 bases; nucleotides outside the gene matches: 6. Germline CDR1 reads WSHSY; CDR2 reads SAAADI. This CDR3 is 16 amino acids long. The CDR3 loop is CASCGLAGGITDTQYF. CDR3 DNA sequence: TGCGCCAGCTGCGGACTAGCGGGGGGTATCACAGATACGCAGTATTTT.

This clone is a singleton in its sample. The gene calls are TRBV2 and TRBJ1-4; no reliable D call. V was pared by 7 bases and J by 5 bases, with 11 bases between. There are 13 residues in the CDR3. Germline V gives CDR1 SNHLY, CDR2 FYNNEI. CDR3: CASTWLQNEKLFF. In DNA, the CDR3 is TGTGCCAGCACATGGCTCCAGAATGAAAAACTGTTTTTT. Supplemented by reference TRBV2 and TRBJ1-4, the full variable domain reads EPEVTQTPSHQVTQMGQEVILRCVPISNHLYFYWYRQILGQKVEFLVSFYNNEISEKSEIFDDQFSVERPDGSNFTLKIRSTKLEDSAMYFCASTWLQNEKLFFGSGTQLSVL.

The genes are TRBV28 and TRBJ1-3; tentative D call: TRBD1 (6 bases). Germline V CDR1 and CDR2: MDHEN, SYDVKM. V lost 6 bases, J lost 0 bases, and 12 bases lay in between. CDR3 length: 15 amino acids. In nucleotides, the CDR3 is TGTGCCAGCAGCTTGGGACATAGCTCTGGAAACACCATATATTTT. This translates into CASSLGHSSGNTIYF.

This sequence joins TRBV6-5 and TRBJ1-1; D gene uncertain. Germline V gene lookup returns CDR1 MNHEY and CDR2 SVGAGI. CDR3 size: 15 residues. The germline V and J ends were trimmed by 4 bases and 1 base, with 13 bases remaining between them. DNA for the CDR3: TGTGCCAGCAGTTTGGGGTTGGCGGAGAACACTGAAGCTTTCTTT. It is translated as CASSLGLAENTEAFF.

V usage is TRBV10-2 and J usage is TRBJ2-6; D is ambiguous. Germline-derived CDR1 and CDR2 are WSHSY and SAAADI. V was trimmed by 5 bases and J by 4 bases, leaving 12 bases between them. The CDR3 runs 15 residues. CDR3 sequence (DNA): TGCGCCAGCAGTTCCTCAGAGTTAGGGGCCAACGTCCTGACTTTC. The encoded protein is CASSSSELGANVLTF.

In this sample, this clone turned up once. This rearrangement joins TRBV7-2 to TRBJ2-6, with D possibly matching TRBD2 (6 bases). Trimming removed 2 bases at V and 1 base at J, with 15 bases between. Germline lookup yields CDR1 SGHTA and CDR2 FQGNSA. CDR3 length equals 18 residues. The CDR3 DNA reads as TGTGCCAGCAGCTTAAGGCGGGACGGATTTTCTGGGGCCAACGTCCTGACTTTC. Translated: CASSLRRDGFSGANVLTF. The full variable domain, its missing parts supplied by reference TRBV7-2 and TRBJ2-6, is GAGVSQSPSNKVTEKGKDVELRCDPISGHTALYWYRQSLGQGLEFLIYFQGNSAPDKSGLPSDRFSAERTGGSVSTLTIQRTQQEDSAVYLCASSLRRDGFSGANVLTFGAGSRLTVL.

The chain carries TRBV5-1 and TRBJ1-2; D is undetermined. The germline gives CDR1 SGHRS, CDR2 YFSETQ. Deletions cut 4 bases from V and 5 bases from J, with 9 bases between. The CDR3 is 12 amino acids. The CDR3 DNA sequence: TGCGCCAGCAGCGAGGACGGATATGGCTACACCTTC. The encoded protein is CASSEDGYGYTF.

The V call is TRBV4-1, the J call TRBJ1-6; D not certain. This CDR3 has 17 residues. With 1 base removed from V and 0 bases from J, the gap between germline ends came to 10 bases. CDR1 is MGHRA, CDR2 YSYEKL, per germline. In DNA, the CDR3 is TGCGCCAGCAGCCAAGGTGGGTCCAGCTCCTATAATTCACCCCTCCACTTT. Its translation: CASSQGGSSSYNSPLHF.

The rearrangement links TRBV5-4 to TRBJ1-1; D is possibly TRBD1 (6 bases). The CDR3 covers 15 residues. Looked up from germline, CDR1 is SGHNT and CDR2 is YYREEE (reference sequence). Between the trimmed V and J ends, which lost 0 bases and 4 bases, there was a span of 13 bases. Here the CDR3 reads CASSLEQGQGTEAFF. The CDR3 nucleotides read TGTGCCAGCAGCTTGGAGCAGGGGCAGGGCACTGAAGCTTTCTTT.

The chain employs TRBV5-8 and TRBJ1-3; D uncertain. CDR3 size: 13 residues. The ends were cut back, 1 base at V and 5 bases at J, with 7 bases in the middle. The germline V gene encodes CDR1 SGHTS and CDR2 YDEGEE. The CDR3 loop is CASSLTERNTIYF. CDR3 coding DNA: TGTGCCAGCAGCTTGACAGAGAGAAACACCATATATTTT.

The chain is built from TRBV11-2 and TRBJ2-3, with D perhaps matching TRBD1 (5 bases). The V gene lost 2 bases and the J gene lost 9 bases, with 15 bases spanning the gap. Germline CDR1 SGHAT, CDR2 FQNNGV. This CDR3 has 14 amino acids. The CDR3 sequence is CASSLSGLSRTQYF. CDR3 DNA: TGTGCCAGCAGCTTATCAGGGCTATCGCGGACGCAGTATTTT.

The chain combines TRBV6-1 with TRBJ2-2, with D possibly being TRBD1 or TRBD2 (7 bases each). The CDR3 consists of 16 residues. CDR1 is MNHNS and CDR2 is SASEGT in the germline V gene. The V gene lost 5 bases and the J gene lost 3 bases, with 16 bases spanning the gap. This chain's CDR3 is CASSQGEGADTGELFF. The CDR3 coding sequence is TGTGCCAGCAGTCAAGGGGAGGGGGCCGACACCGGGGAGCTGTTTTTT.

This clone appeared once. The V call is TRBV7-2, the J call TRBJ1-5; 12 nucleotides align to TRBD1. Germline V gene data show CDR1 as SGHTA and CDR2 as FQGNSA. The CDR3 sequence is 13 residues long. Trimming removed 4 bases from V and 16 bases from J; junction bases left unmatched: 8. The CDR3 nucleotides read TGTGCCAGCAGCTCCCGGGGGGACAGGGGGCCTCATTTT. Its protein is CASSSRGDRGPHF.

This chain uses TRBV15 with TRBJ1-1; D ambiguous. Trimming left V 0 bases short and J 2 bases short, with 4 bases between. CDR1 is LNHNV, CDR2 YYDKDF, per germline (reference sequence). The CDR3 length is 13 residues. CDR3 bases: TGTGCCACCAGCAGAGATCAAAACACTGAAGCTTTCTTT. Translated, it gives CATSRDQNTEAFF.

The chain combines TRBV5-1 with TRBJ2-5; 13 bases line up with TRBD2. The J call may be in error: the DNA end matches TRBJ2-7 better. Germline loops: CDR1 SGHRS, CDR2 YFSETQ. This CDR3 contains 17 residues. The chain's CDR3 is CASSSGTSGTLPYEQYF. CDR3 nucleotides: TGCGCCAGCAGCTCCGGGACTAGCGGGACTTTACCTTACGAGCAGTACTTC.

The chain uses TRBV18 and TRBJ1-2; TRBD1 matches at 8 bases. There are 14 residues in the CDR3. The ends lost 5 bases at V and 0 bases at J; junction bases unmatched: 2. CDR1 KGHSH and CDR2 LQKENI come from the germline V gene. CDR3 bases: TGTGCCAGCTCAGAGGGACAGGCTAACTATGGCTACACCTTC. This gives the protein CASSEGQANYGYTF.

CDR3 region: CASEGGRYGYTF. CDR3 coding DNA: TGTGCCAGTGAAGGGGGCAGGTATGGCTACACCTTC. This chain uses TRBV6-6 with TRBJ1-2; 7 bases map to TRBD1. V lost 9 bases, J lost 5 bases, and 6 bases stayed unmatched. This CDR3 spans 12 amino acids. Germline V CDR1 and CDR2: MNHNY, SVGAGI (reference sequence).

The chain carries TRBV28 and TRBJ1-1, with 9 positions matching TRBD1. This CDR3 has 14 residues. Germline CDR1 and CDR2: MDHEN and SYDVKM. CDR3 in DNA: TGTGCGACGAATGGACAGGGGCTTTTCACTGAAGCTTTCTTT. Encoded protein: CATNGQGLFTEAFF.

The V gene is TRBV6-5, the J gene TRBJ2-1; TRBD2 matches at 8 bases. The V gene's germline CDR1 is MNHEY and CDR2 SVGAGI. This CDR3 has 13 residues. J lost 8 bases, V lost 5 bases, and 5 bases had no gene match. CDR3 in amino acids: CASSVTSEYEQFF. DNA for the CDR3: TGTGCCAGCAGTGTGACTAGCGAGTATGAGCAGTTCTTC.

This chain links TRBV6-1 with TRBJ1-2; TRBD1 matches at 8 bases. The CDR3 sequence is 17 residues long. V lost 0 bases and J lost 2; bases outside the gene matches: 8. Germline V gives CDR1 MNHNS, CDR2 SASEGT. CDR3: CASSEASSGGGNYGYTF. Here the CDR3 DNA reads TGTGCCAGCAGTGAAGCTTCCTCAGGGGGCGGGAACTATGGCTACACCTTC.